Listed below are T cell receptor beta chains from one sample, sequenced in a study of blood T cells in healthy people across ages. MiXCR was run by TCRdb on the 5' RACE reads, yielding one entry per CDR3 protein. The sample lists hundreds of thousands of distinct CDR3 sequences; over 45% were seen once. Sequencing was performed on blood. These receptor sequences come from a woman aged 55 to 70 in good health. Both conserved end residues are part of each CDR3. Fields, in order: V gene, D gene, J gene, clone size, CDR3 length, CDR3 protein, CDR3 DNA. D genes are given only for firm matches. Some rows mark clone size as missing; the rest say once, few, many or name a class of expanded clone.

>TRBV7-2|-|TRBJ2-7|-|15
CASSRTSGAPNEQYF
TGTGCCAGCAGCCGTACTAGTGGGGCCCCCAATGAGCAGTACTTC
>TRBV7-2|TRBD1|TRBJ1-2|once|13
CASSVDRQGGYTF
TGTGCCAGCAGCGTAGATCGACAGGGCGGCTACACCTTC
>TRBV2|TRBD2|TRBJ2-2|-|13
CASSWGGPGELFF
TGTGCCAGCAGTTGGGGGGGACCCGGGGAGCTGTTTTTT
>TRBV5-1|TRBD2|TRBJ2-1|few|17
CASSARLAGNYYNEQFF
TGCGCCAGCAGCGCTAGACTAGCGGGAAACTATTACAATGAGCAGTTCTTC
>TRBV6-2/TRBV6-3|-|TRBJ1-2|-|15
CASSPLPGRGYGHTF
TGTGCCAGCAGTCCCCTCCCGGGCCGCGGCTATGGCCACACCTTC
>TRBV28|-|TRBJ2-3|many|16
CASRKRGTPPTDTQYF
TGTGCCAGCAGGAAACGGGGGACTCCTCCGACAGATACGCAGTATTTT
>TRBV15|-|TRBJ2-3|few|14
CATSRGENTDTQYF
TGTGCCACCAGCAGAGGGGAGAACACAGATACGCAGTATTTT
>TRBV7-9|-|TRBJ1-2|few|13
CASTFEPGAGYTF
TGTGCCAGCACCTTTGAACCAGGTGCGGGCTACACCTTC
>TRBV4-3|-|TRBJ2-7|-|17
CASSQDVPGSRYNEQYF
TGCGCCAGCAGCCAAGATGTTCCCGGGAGTAGGTACAATGAGCAGTACTTC
>TRBV2|-|TRBJ2-6|-|16
CASRRDGGAGANVLTF
TGTGCCAGCAGAAGGGACGGGGGCGCTGGGGCCAACGTCCTGACTTTC
>TRBV28|TRBD2|TRBJ2-7|-|15
CASSWRGAGVDVQYF
TGTGCCAGCAGTTGGCGGGGGGCGGGAGTTGATGTGCAGTACTTC
>TRBV20-1|-|TRBJ2-7|few|12
CSALGRESPLYF
TGCAGTGCACTGGGCAGGGAATCTCCCTTGTACTTC
>TRBV20-1|-|TRBJ2-7|few|14
CSARDRQSSYEQYF
TGCAGTGCTAGAGATCGACAGAGCTCCTACGAGCAGTACTTC
>TRBV20-1|TRBD2|TRBJ2-3|many|17
CSARELAGGPISDTQYF
TGCAGTGCTAGAGAACTAGCGGGAGGGCCTATTTCAGATACGCAGTATTTT
>TRBV6-1|-|TRBJ1-5|-|14
CASRNRRGDQPQHF
TGTGCCAGCAGGAACCGCCGGGGGGATCAGCCCCAGCATTTT
>TRBV9|-|TRBJ1-1|-|15
CASSVEGIIGAEAFF
TGTGCCAGCAGCGTAGAGGGAATTATCGGCGCTGAAGCTTTCTTT